This is a list of T cell receptor beta chains from one sample in a study of T cell clones after liver transplantation. Profiled with immunoSEQ multiplex PCR; TCRdb holds only in-frame clones, not every one. Of approximately 70,000 clones listed, approximately 80% are singletons. Here the sequenced sample was CD4+ T cells from blood, taken less than 50 months after liver transplant. These receptors were collected from a human patient who received a liver transplant. These T cells may partly come from the graft donor. Both conserved end residues are part of each CDR3. The D gene is left open where the match is weak.

J: TRBJ2-7
V: TRBV7-2
D: TRBD1
CDR3: CASSLQGIEQYF

J: TRBJ2-5
V: TRBV5-6
D: .
CDR3: CASSLGGGQETQYF

J: TRBJ2-7
V: TRBV11-2
D: TRBD2
CDR3: CASSPLGLAGSYEQYF

J: TRBJ2-6
V: TRBV30
D: TRBD1
CDR3: CAWRLRGLGANVLTF

J: TRBJ2-2
V: TRBV19
D: .
CDR3: CASSMKGTGELFF

J: TRBJ1-5
V: TRBV19
D: .
CDR3: CASSIPGSPHQPQHF

J: TRBJ2-3
V: TRBV4-3
D: TRBD2
CDR3: CASSRGLAGLSDTQYF

J: TRBJ2-5
V: TRBV7-2
D: .
CDR3: CASSLGGELQETQYF

J: TRBJ2-1
V: TRBV28
D: .
CDR3: CASSPYTGKGVRQFF

J: TRBJ1-2
V: TRBV28
D: .
CDR3: CASSPTRIYGYTF

J: TRBJ2-3
V: TRBV4-3
D: .
CDR3: CASSQSPGETDTQYF